The T cell receptor (beta chain) under discussion was sequenced for a study of T-cell reconstitution after alpha-beta-depleted transplantation in children. The TCRbeta library incorporated unique molecular identifiers. TCRdb independently ran MiXCR on the PCR reads; one entry per CDR3 protein. In the table there are over 150,000 distinct CDR3 sequences, approximately 6.3% of which are singletons. CDR3 length: 16 residues. Per germline, CDR1 DFQATT and CDR2 SNEGSKA (reference sequence). General study points: From surviving recipient T cells and thymic progenitors came the high day-60 TCRbeta diversity observed in some patients. T cells produced anew were the main source of T-cell counts and diversity one year after transplant. Several hundred expanded graft clones reportedly gave rise to the alpha-beta T cells present about two months after transplant.

Comments on this clonotype: Antigen: not known. A much bigger clone sits one base away, suggesting this may be a read error.

This sequence joins TRBV20-1 and TRBJ2-7, with 7 positions matching TRBD1. The sequence was collected from a boy between 2 and 10 years old with acute lymphoblastic leukemia, due to receive a stem cell transplant. Sample: PBMCs, taken before TCRalphabeta/CD19-depleted stem cell transplant. The CDR3 reads CCARAATRDRAYEQYF. The CDR3 region has the DNA TGCTGTGCTAGAGCAGCTACCCGGGACAGAGCCTACGAGCAGTACTTC.